A single sample gave rise to the 5 T cell receptor beta chains below, sequenced in a study of blood T cell repertoires in COVID-19. The table came from immunoSEQ multiplex PCR; TCRdb's copy has only in-frame clones and leaves some out. Here the sample spans 95,000 to 150,000 clones, just under 80% being singletons. The source material was peripheral blood. The source of these receptors is a man aged 55 to 69 with active or convalescent COVID-19.

This clone was observed a single time. The V gene is TRBV27, the J gene TRBJ1-6, with TRBD1 matching over 7 bases. J lost 7 bases, V lost 5 bases, and 11 bases had no gene match. Germline CDR1 reads MNHEY; CDR2 reads SMNVEV (reference sequence). The CDR3 is 16 residues long. The CDR3, as DNA: TGTGCCAGCAGTCGACAGACAGGGTTGGGAAATTCACCCCTCCACTTT. Protein product: CASSRQTGLGNSPLHF.

The V call is TRBV9, the J call TRBJ2-5, with TRBD2 matching over 9 bases. V was pared by 0 bases and J by 1 base, with 1 base of the junction left unmatched. Germline CDR1 is SGDLS and CDR2 is YYNGEE. This CDR3 is built from 15 residues. Here the CDR3 DNA reads TGTGCCAGCAGCGTAGGACTAGCGGCCCAAGAGACCCAGTACTTC. This encodes CASSVGLAAQETQYF. The full variable domain, completed using reference TRBV9 and TRBJ2-5, is DSGVTQTPKHLITATGQRVTLRCSPRSGDLSVYWYQQSLDQGLQFLIQYYNGEERAKGNILERFSAQQFPDLHSELNLSSLELGDSALYFCASSVGLAAQETQYFGPGTRLLVL.

This chain uses TRBV30 with TRBJ1-1, with D unclear. The V end was cut by 3 bases, the J end by 1 base, with 15 bases between. This CDR3 contains 15 residues. Germline-derived CDR1 and CDR2 are GTSNPN and SVGIG (reference sequence). The CDR3 region is CAWSPAGNTNTEAFF. CDR3 nucleotide sequence: TGTGCCTGGAGCCCCGCCGGGAATACGAACACTGAAGCTTTCTTT. Based on the CDR3 plus reference TRBV30 and TRBJ1-1, the full variable domain is SQTIHQWPATLVQPVGSPLSLECTVEGTSNPNLYWYRQAAGRGLQLLFYSVGIGQISSEVPQNLSASRPQDRQFILSSKKLLLSDSGFYLCAWSPAGNTNTEAFFGQGTRLTVV.

This sequence joins TRBV5-4 and TRBJ2-3; 14 nucleotides agree with TRBD2. The CDR3 length is 18 residues. Germline assignment: CDR1 SGHNT and CDR2 YYREEE (reference sequence). The V gene end was trimmed by 3 bases and the J gene end by 5 bases; junction bases not matched to a gene: 11. This chain's CDR3 is CASSSGTSGSGQVDTQYF. The DNA of the CDR3 is TGTGCCAGCAGCTCGGGGACTAGCGGGAGTGGGCAGGTAGATACGCAGTATTTT.

The gene calls are TRBV24-1 and TRBJ1-1, with no clear D. V gave up 4 bases and J gave up 6 bases, with 11 bases separating them. This CDR3 region has 13 residues. Germline V gives CDR1 KGHDR, CDR2 SFDVKD. CDR3 nucleotide sequence: TGTGCCACCAGTGACGGGTCCCGCCCTGAAGCTTTCTTT. It yields the protein CATSDGSRPEAFF.